The sequence of this T cell receptor beta chain was determined in a study of glioma-infiltrating T cells. Amplification of TCR alpha and beta CDR3 regions from RNA used iRepertoire nested multiplex PCR. TCRdb ran MiXCR on the multiplex PCR reads and lists one entry per CDR3 protein. The sample lists around 10,000 distinct CDR3 sequences; 56% were seen once. The CDR3 has 17 amino acids. V lost 2 bases, J lost 7 bases, and 21 bases lay in between. CDR1 is MDHEN, CDR2 SYDVKM, per germline. The table lists this clonotype with many counts. Sequences were obtained from glioma tissue, nonneoplastic brain tissue, or PBMCs (not recorded which). The receptor was isolated from a human donor with low-grade glioma or glioblastoma, undergoing nonglioma brain surgery, or in good health (not recorded which). V is TRBV28 and J is TRBJ2-1; D may be TRBD1 (6 bases). The CDR3 protein is CASSLGGSVGTRNEQFF. The DNA for the CDR3 is TGTGCCAGCAGTTTAGGAGGAAGCGTTGGGACAAGGAATGAGCAGTTCTTC. Complete variable domain (other parts from reference TRBV28 and TRBJ2-1): DVKVTQSSRYLVKRTGEKVFLECVQDMDHENMFWYRQDPGLGLRLIYFSYDVKMKEKGDIPEGYSVSREKKERFSLILESASTNQTSMYLCASSLGGSVGTRNEQFFGPGTRLTVL.